This T cell receptor beta chain comes out of a study of blood T cell repertoires in COVID-19 (dated by TCRdb to the early 2020s). At the level of the whole study: Samples covering the acute and convalescent phases of COVID-19 were provided by collaborators in the United States, Italy and Spain. The prospective study material was composed of cDNA or gDNA derived from T cells, B-cell-depleted T cells, or PBMCs. Subjects who had been exposed to COVID-19, were actively infected with it, or had recovered from it provided the deeply sampled blood TCRbeta repertoires that made up the dataset. A freely available public database, intended as a resource for researchers studying the immune response to SARS-CoV-2, is where the repertoires were released. The samples were drawn from two sources: the first 160 participants of the ongoing ImmuneRACE study, and over 1,000 subjects contributed by 6 global collaborators. A de-identified subject ID, COVID-19 status, age in years and sex were almost always included in the sample metadata. HLA class I and class II types, where available, came from metadata supplied by the sample provider rather than from assay-based typing. Here is what the overall study found, with its caveats: The amount of clinical and demographic metadata varied by source and participant and was provided uncurated.

TCRbeta CDR3 regions were amplified from genomic DNA by means of the immunoSEQ Assay, a bias-controlled multiplex PCR. The authors' pipeline ran thus. Nucleated cell counts per sample were estimated from amplification of reference gene primers within the assay. To quantify the absolute abundance of each unique TCRbeta CDR3 rearrangement, sequence reads were collapsed and filtered. Productive Simpson clonality was computed per sample as the square root of Simpson's diversity index over productive rearrangements. The immuneACCESS repertoire file appears here via TCRdb, limited to in-frame rearrangements. These files lack a portion of the clones; in checked studies, under half of the deficit traces to unresolved V genes, and the cause of the others is not known. V and J calls and clone size are those listed in that table; D and trimming were worked out from the DNA. The sample data list 200,000 to 300,000 clones, and roughly 90% of these were observed just once. The leading ten clones occupy roughly 4% of the sample.

As regards this clone: Its antigen specificity is not known. No much larger clone exists at a distance of one base, and base qualities are not known.

Including cysteine and phenylalanine, the CDR3 has 13 amino acids. Kept here is only the CDR3 DNA, which spans 39 bases and is read in frame from base 1. In the germline V gene, CDR1 corresponds to KGHDR and CDR2 to SFDVKD. V is reduced by 10 bases and J by 0 bases, leaving a spacing of 10 bases between them. Samples from volunteer blood donors who had recovered from COVID-19 were contributed by a second Seattle source. Whole blood was collected in K2EDTA tubes by collaborating institutions according to the institutions' own protocols. Collaborator samples were shipped for TCRbeta analysis as frozen whole blood, isolated PBMCs, or DNA extracted from either sample type.

The TCR comes from a man aged 55 to 69 who had recovered from COVID-19. The sample was peripheral blood. The V gene is TRBV24-1 and the J gene is TRBJ2-3, with no reliable assignment of the D segment. The CDR3: CATGDGSTDTQYF. The DNA reads TGTGCCACAGGAGACGGTAGCACAGATACGCAGTATTTT.